This T cell receptor (beta chain) comes out of a study of T cell responses to AZD1222 COVID-19 vaccine. Findings of the study overall: Among the donors, most were white British and more were female, and clonal diversity was possibly underestimated.

Comment on this clone: No antigen is known for it.

V lost 4 bases and J lost 12, with 18 bases in between. CDR1 KGHSH and CDR2 LQKENI come from the germline V gene. This CDR3 contains 14 residues. Data came from immunoSEQ multiplex PCR; TCRdb stores just in-frame clones and leaves some out. The table has roughly 100,000 clones, 91% seen once. This sample comprised peripheral blood, obtained on day 0 of AZD1222 vaccination. The sequence was collected from an adult in good health. V gene TRBV18 combines with J gene TRBJ1-4, with no clear D. As DNA, the CDR3 is TGTGCCAGCTCACTGGGATGGGAGAGTGGTGAACTGTTTTTT. Protein sequence: CASSLGWESGELFF.